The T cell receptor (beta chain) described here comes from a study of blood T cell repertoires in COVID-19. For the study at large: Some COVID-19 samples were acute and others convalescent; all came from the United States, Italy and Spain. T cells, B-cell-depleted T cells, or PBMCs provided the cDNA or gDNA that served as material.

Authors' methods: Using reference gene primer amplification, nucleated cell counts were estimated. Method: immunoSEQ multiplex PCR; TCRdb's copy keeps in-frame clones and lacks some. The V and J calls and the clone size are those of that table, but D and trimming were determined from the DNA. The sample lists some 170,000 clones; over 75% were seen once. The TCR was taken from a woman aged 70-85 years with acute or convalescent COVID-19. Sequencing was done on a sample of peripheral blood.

The CDR3 reads CASWQRDTSYGYTF. Written as DNA, the CDR3 is TGTGCCAGCTGGCAGCGGGACACCTCATATGGCTACACCTTC. The chain joins TRBV18 to TRBJ1-2, with D possibly being TRBD1 (6 bases). Germline V gene lookup returns CDR1 KGHSH and CDR2 LQKENI. The CDR3 is 14 amino acids. V lost 7 bases and J 5 bases, leaving 17 bases between the germline ends.